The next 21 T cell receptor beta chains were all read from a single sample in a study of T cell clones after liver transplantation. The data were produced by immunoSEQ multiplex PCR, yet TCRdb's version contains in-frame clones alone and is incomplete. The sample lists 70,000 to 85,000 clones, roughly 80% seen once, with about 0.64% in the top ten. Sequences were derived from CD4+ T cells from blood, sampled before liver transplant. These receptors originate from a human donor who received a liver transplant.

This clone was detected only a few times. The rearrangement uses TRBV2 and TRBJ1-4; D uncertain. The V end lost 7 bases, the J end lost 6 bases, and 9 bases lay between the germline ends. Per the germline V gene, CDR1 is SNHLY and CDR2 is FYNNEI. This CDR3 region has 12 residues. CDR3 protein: CASTGYDEKLFF. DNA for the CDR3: TGTGCCAGCACCGGGTATGATGAAAAACTGTTTTTT.

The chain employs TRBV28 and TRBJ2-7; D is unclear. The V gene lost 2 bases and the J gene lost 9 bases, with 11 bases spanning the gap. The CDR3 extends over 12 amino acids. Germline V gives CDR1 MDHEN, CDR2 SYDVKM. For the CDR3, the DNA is TGTGCCAGCAGTTTAGAGGTTGGTTTGCAGTACTTC. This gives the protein CASSLEVGLQYF.

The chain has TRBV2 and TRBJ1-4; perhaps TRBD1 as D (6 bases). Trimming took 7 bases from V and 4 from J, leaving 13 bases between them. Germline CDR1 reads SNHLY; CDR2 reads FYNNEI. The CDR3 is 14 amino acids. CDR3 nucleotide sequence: TGTGCCAGCATCTCGGACAGCAATAATGAAAAACTGTTTTTT. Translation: CASISDSNNEKLFF.

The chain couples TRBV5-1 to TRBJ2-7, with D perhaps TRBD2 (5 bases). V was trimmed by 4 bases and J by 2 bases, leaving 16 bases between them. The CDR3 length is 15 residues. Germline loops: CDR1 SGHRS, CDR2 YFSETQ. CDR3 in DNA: TGCGCCAGCAGCCGGGATCCCGGGATAACCTACGAGCAGTACTTC. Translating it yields CASSRDPGITYEQYF.

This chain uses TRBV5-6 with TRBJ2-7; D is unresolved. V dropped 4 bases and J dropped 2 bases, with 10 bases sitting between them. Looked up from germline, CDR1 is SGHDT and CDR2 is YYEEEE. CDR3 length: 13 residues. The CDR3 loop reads CASSPKPTYEQYF. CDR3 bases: TGTGCCAGCAGCCCCAAGCCAACCTACGAGCAGTACTTC.

The CDR3 here is CAWSRGDSNQPQHF. Written as DNA, the CDR3 is TGTGCCTGGAGTAGGGGCGATAGCAATCAGCCCCAGCATTTT. This sequence joins TRBV30 and TRBJ1-5, with D possibly TRBD1 on 5 matching bases. The CDR3 contains 14 residues. V was shortened by 2 bases and J by 0 bases, with 8 bases between the two germline ends. Germline V lookup: CDR1 GTSNPN, CDR2 SVGIG (reference sequence).

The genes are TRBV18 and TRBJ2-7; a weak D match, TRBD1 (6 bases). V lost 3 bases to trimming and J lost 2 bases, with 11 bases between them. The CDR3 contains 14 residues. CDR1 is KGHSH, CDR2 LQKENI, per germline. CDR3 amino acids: CASSPADSTYEQYF. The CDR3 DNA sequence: TGTGCCAGCTCACCGGCGGACAGTACCTACGAGCAGTACTTC.

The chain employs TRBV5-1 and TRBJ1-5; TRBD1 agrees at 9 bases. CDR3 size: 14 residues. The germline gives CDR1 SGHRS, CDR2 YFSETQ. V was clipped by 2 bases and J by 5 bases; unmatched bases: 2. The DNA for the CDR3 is TGCGCCAGCAGCTTACAGGGGGCGGATCAGCCCCAGCATTTT. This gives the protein CASSLQGADQPQHF.

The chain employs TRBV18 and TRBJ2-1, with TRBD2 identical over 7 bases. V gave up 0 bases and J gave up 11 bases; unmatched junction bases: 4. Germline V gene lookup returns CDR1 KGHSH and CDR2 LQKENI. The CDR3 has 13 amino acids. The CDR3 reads CASSPPSSGKQFF. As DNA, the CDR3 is TGTGCCAGCTCACCACCGTCTAGCGGAAAGCAGTTCTTC.

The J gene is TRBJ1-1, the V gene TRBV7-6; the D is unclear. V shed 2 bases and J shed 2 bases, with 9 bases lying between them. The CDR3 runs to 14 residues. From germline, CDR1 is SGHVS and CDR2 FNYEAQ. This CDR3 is CASSLTSINTEAFF. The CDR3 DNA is TGTGCCAGCAGCTTAACCAGCATTAACACTGAAGCTTTCTTT.

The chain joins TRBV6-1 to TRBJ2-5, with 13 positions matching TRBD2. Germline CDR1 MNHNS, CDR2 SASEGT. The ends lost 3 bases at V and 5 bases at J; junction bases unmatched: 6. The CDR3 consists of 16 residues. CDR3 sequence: CASSDGLAGVGETQYF. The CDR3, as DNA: TGTGCCAGCAGTGATGGACTAGCGGGAGTCGGGGAGACCCAGTACTTC.

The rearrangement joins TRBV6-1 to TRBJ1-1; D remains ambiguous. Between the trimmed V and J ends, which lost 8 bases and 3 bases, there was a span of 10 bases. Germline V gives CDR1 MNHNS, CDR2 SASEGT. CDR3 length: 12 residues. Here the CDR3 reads CASSLTYTEAFF. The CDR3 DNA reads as TGTGCCAGCTCCTTGACTTACACTGAAGCTTTCTTT.

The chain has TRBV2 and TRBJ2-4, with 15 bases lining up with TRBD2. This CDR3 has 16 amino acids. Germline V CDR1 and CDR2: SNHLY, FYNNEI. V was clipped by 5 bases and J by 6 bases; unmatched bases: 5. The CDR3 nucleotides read TGTGCCAGCAGTCGTCCGGGACTAGCGGGAGGAAACATTCAGTACTTC. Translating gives CASSRPGLAGGNIQYF.

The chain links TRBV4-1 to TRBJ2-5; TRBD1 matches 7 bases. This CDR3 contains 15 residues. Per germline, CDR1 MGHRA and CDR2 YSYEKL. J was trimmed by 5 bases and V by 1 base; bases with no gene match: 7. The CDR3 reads CASSQVDRAGETQYF. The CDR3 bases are TGCGCCAGCAGCCAAGTCGACAGGGCCGGGGAGACCCAGTACTTC.

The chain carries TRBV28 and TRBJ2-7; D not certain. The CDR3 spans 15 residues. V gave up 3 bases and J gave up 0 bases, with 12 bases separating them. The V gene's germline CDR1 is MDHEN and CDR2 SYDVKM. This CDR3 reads CASSLKSETSYEQYF. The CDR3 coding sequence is TGTGCCAGCAGTTTGAAGTCCGAGACCTCCTACGAGCAGTACTTC. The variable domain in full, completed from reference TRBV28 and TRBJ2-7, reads DVKVTQSSRYLVKRTGEKVFLECVQDMDHENMFWYRQDPGLGLRLIYFSYDVKMKEKGDIPEGYSVSREKKERFSLILESASTNQTSMYLCASSLKSETSYEQYFGPGTRLTVT.

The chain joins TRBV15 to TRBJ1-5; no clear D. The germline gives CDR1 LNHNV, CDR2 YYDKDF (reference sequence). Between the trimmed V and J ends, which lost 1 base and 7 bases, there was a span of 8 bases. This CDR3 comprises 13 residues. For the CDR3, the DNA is TGTGCCACCAGCAGAGGTTCTACCCAGCCCCAGCATTTT. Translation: CATSRGSTQPQHF.

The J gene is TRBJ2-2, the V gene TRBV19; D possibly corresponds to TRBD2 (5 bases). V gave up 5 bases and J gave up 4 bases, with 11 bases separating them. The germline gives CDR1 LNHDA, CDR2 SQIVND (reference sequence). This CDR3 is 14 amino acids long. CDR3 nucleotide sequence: TGTGCCAGTAGTTCCGGGATCCGCACCGGGGAGCTGTTTTTT. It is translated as CASSSGIRTGELFF.

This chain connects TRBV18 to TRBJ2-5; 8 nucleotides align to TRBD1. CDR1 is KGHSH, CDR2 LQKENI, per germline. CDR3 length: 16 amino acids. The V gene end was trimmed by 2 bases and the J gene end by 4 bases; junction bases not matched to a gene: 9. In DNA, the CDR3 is TGTGCCAGCTCACCAAATCGCCAGGGGGCAGGAGAGACCCAGTACTTC. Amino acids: CASSPNRQGAGETQYF.

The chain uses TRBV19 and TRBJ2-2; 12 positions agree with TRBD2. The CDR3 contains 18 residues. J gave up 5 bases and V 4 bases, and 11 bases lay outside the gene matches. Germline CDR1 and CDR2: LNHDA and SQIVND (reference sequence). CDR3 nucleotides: TGTGCCAGTAGTACCCCTGGACTAGCGGGATCGTTGACCGGGGAGCTGTTTTTT. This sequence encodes CASSTPGLAGSLTGELFF. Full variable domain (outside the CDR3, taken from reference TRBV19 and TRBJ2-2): DGGITQSPKYLFRKEGQNVTLSCEQNLNHDAMYWYRQDPGQGLRLIYYSQIVNDFQKGDIAEGYSVSREKKESFPLTVTSAQKNPTAFYLCASSTPGLAGSLTGELFFGEGSRLTVL.

The CDR3 DNA is TGCGCCAGCAGCCCTGGGGTGGTCGGCACCGGGGAGCTGTTTTTT. Protein product: CASSPGVVGTGELFF. The V and J genes are TRBV10-1 and TRBJ2-2; no clear D gene. The V and J ends lost 6 bases and 4 bases respectively, with 15 bases between them. Germline loops: CDR1 WNHNN, CDR2 SYGVQD (reference sequence). This CDR3 is 15 amino acids long.

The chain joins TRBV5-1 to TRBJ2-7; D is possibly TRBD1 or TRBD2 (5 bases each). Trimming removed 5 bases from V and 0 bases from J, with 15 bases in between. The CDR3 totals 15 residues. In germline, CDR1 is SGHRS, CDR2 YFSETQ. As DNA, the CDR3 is TGCGCCAGCAGGGGGGACCCGATGAACTCCTACGAGCAGTACTTC. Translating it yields CASRGDPMNSYEQYF. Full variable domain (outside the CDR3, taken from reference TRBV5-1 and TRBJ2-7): KAGVTQTPRYLIKTRGQQVTLSCSPISGHRSVSWYQQTPGQGLQFLFEYFSETQRNKGNFPGRFSGRQFSNSRSEMNVSTLELGDSALYLCASRGDPMNSYEQYFGPGTRLTVT.